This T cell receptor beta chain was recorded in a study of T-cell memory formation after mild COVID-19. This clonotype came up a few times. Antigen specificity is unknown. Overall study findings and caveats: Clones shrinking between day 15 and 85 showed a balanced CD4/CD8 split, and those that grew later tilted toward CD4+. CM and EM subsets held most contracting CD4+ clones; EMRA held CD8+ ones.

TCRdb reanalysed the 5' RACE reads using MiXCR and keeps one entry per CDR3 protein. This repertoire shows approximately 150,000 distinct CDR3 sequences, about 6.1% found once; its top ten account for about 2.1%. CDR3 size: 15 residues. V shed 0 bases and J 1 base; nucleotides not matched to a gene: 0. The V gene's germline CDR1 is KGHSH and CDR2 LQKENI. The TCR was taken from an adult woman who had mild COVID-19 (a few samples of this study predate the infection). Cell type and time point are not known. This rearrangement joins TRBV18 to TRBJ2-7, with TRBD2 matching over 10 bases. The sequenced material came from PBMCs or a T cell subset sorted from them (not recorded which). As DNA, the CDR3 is TGTGCCAGCTCACCACCTAGCGGGGGGTCCTACGAGCAGTACTTC. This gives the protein CASSPPSGGSYEQYF.